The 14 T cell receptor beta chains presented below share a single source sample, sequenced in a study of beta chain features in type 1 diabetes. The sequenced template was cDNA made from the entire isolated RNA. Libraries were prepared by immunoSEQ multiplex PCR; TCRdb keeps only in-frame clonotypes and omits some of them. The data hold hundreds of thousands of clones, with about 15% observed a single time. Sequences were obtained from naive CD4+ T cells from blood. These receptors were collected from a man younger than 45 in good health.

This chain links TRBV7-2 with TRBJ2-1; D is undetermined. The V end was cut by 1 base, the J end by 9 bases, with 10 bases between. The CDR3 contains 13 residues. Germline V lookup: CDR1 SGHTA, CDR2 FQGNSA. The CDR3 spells CASSLDDVGEQFF. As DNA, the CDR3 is TGTGCCAGCAGCTTAGATGACGTGGGTGAGCAGTTCTTC.

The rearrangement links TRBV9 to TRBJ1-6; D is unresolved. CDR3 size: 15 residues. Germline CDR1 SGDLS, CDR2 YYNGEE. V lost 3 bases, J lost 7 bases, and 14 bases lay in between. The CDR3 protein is CASSAYSGSNSPLHF. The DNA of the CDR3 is TGTGCCAGCAGCGCCTATTCCGGGTCAAATTCACCCCTCCACTTT.

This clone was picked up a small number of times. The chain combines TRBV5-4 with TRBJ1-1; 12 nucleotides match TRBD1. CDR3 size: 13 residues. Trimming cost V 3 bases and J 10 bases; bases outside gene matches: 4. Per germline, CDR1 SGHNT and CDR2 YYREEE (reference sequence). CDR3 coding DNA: TGTGCCAGCAGCTCGGGACAGGGGGCTTTAGCTTTCTTT. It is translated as CASSSGQGALAFF.

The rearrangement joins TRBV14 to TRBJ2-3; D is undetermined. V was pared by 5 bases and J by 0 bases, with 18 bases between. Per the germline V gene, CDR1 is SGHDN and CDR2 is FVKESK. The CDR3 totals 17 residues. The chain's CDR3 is CASSAMSRTTSTDTQYF. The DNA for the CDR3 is TGTGCCAGCAGCGCTATGAGTCGGACCACTAGCACAGATACGCAGTATTTT.

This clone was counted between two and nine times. The chain's CDR3 is CASSSWTSGTTDTQYF. In nucleotides, the CDR3 is TGTGCCAGCAGCTCCTGGACTAGCGGGACCACAGATACGCAGTATTTT. This chain uses TRBV13 with TRBJ2-3, with 12 bases aligning to TRBD2. The J segment lost 2 bases and the V segment lost 4 bases, leaving 4 bases of the junction unmatched. CDR1 is PRHDT, CDR2 FYEKMQ, per germline (reference sequence). This CDR3 is built from 16 residues. The full variable domain, completed using reference TRBV13 and TRBJ2-3, is AAGVIQSPRHLIKEKRETATLKCYPIPRHDTVYWYQQGPGQDPQFLISFYEKMQSDKGSIPDRFSAQQFSDYHSELNMSSLELGDSALYFCASSSWTSGTTDTQYFGPGTRLTVL.

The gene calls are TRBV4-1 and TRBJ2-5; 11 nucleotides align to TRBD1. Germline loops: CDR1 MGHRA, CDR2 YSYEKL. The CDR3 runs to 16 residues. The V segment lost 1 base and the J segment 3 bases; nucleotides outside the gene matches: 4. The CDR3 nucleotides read TGCGCCAGCAGCCAAGTCGGGACAGGGGGAAAAGAGACCCAGTACTTC. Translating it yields CASSQVGTGGKETQYF.

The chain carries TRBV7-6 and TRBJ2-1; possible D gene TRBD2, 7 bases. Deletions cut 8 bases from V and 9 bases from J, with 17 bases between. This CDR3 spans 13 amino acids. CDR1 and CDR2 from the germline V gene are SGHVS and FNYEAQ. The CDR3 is CASGAGDIGEQFF. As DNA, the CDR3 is TGTGCCAGCGGGGCGGGGGACATCGGTGAGCAGTTCTTC.

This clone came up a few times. CDR3 DNA: TGTGCCAGCAGCTTAGTCACAGGGGGGAGCAATGAGCAGTTCTTC. It specifies CASSLVTGGSNEQFF. The chain uses TRBV7-9 and TRBJ2-1; 8 nucleotides align to TRBD1. CDR1 is SEHNR and CDR2 is FQNEAQ in the germline V gene (reference sequence). With 1 base clipped from V and 6 bases from J, the junction kept 5 bases outside the gene matches. There are 15 residues in the CDR3.

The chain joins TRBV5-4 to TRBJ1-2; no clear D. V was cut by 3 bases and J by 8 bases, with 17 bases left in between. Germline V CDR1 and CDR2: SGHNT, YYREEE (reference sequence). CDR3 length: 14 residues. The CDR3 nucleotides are TGTGCCAGCAGCTCTCAGCCGAGGACGGGAGGCTACACCTTC. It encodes CASSSQPRTGGYTF.

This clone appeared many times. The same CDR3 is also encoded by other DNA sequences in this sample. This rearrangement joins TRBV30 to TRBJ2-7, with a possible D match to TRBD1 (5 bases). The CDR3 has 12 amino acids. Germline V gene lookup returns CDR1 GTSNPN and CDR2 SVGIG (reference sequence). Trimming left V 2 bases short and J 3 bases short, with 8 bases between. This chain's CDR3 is CAWSTGSYEQYV. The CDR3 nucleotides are TGTGCCTGGAGTACAGGTAGCTACGAGCAGTACGTC.

The CDR3 DNA reads as TGTGCCAGCAGTGAAGAGGGACAGCGGAACACTGAAGCTTTCTTT. Its protein is CASSEEGQRNTEAFF. The gene calls are TRBV2 and TRBJ1-1, with 7 bases identical to TRBD1. Germline V gene data show CDR1 as SNHLY and CDR2 as FYNNEI. The CDR3 has 15 amino acids. V was pared by 1 base and J by 1 base, with 3 bases of the junction left unmatched.

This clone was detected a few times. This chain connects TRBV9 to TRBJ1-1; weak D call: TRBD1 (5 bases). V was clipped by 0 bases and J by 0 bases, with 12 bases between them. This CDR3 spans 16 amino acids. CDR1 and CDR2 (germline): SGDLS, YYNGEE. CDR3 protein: CASSVEVGGVNTEAFF. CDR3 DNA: TGTGCCAGCAGCGTAGAAGTCGGGGGAGTGAACACTGAAGCTTTCTTT. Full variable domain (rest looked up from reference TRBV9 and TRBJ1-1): DSGVTQTPKHLITATGQRVTLRCSPRSGDLSVYWYQQSLDQGLQFLIQYYNGEERAKGNILERFSAQQFPDLHSELNLSSLELGDSALYFCASSVEVGGVNTEAFFGQGTRLTVV.

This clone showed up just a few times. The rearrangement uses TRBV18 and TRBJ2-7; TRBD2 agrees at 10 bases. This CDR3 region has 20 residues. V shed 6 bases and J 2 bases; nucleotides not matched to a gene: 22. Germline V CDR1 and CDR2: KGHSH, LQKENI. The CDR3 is CASSPLPGLASESLAYEQYV. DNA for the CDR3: TGTGCCAGCTCTCCGCTGCCGGGACTAGCGAGTGAGTCCCTCGCCTACGAGCAGTACGTC.

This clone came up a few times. The CDR3 DNA sequence: TGTGCCAGCAGCTTGGCAGCGGGTGAGCAGTTCTTC. Translating it yields CASSLAAGEQFF. The chain links TRBV5-4 to TRBJ2-1; D may be TRBD2 (6 bases). This CDR3 spans 12 amino acids. V dropped 0 bases and J dropped 9 bases, with 7 bases sitting between them. CDR1 and CDR2 from the germline V gene are SGHNT and YYREEE (reference sequence).